Sequencing of this T cell receptor (beta chain) was carried out in a study of blood T cell repertoires in COVID-19. Cohorts were assigned according to the clinical history that participants reported. Symptom resolution, clearance, or two negative PCRs marked donors in Cohort 3 as recovered. Only one count was recorded for this clone. In the original workflow: The assay estimated nucleated cells by amplifying reference gene primers. Profiling relied on immunoSEQ multiplex PCR, and the TCRdb table lists in-frame clones only, not all of them. The V and J calls and clone size come from that table; D and trimming were worked out from the DNA. The table lists some 170,000 clones, 65% to 90% of them singletons, with 12% to 15% in the top ten. The germline V gene encodes CDR1 LGHDT and CDR2 YNNKEL (reference sequence). The CDR3 runs 15 residues. V was pared by 0 bases and J by 6 bases, with 14 bases between.

Sequenced: PBMCs or T cells enriched from blood (not recorded which). The source of this sequence is a man aged 45-60 years who had recovered from COVID-19. The chain links TRBV3-1 (or the pseudogene TRBV3-2) to TRBJ1-2; D perhaps matches TRBD1 (6 bases). The CDR3 sequence: CASSQDPQGRNGYTF. The CDR3 DNA reads TGTGCCAGCAGCCAAGATCCACAGGGTAGGAATGGCTACACCTTC.